This entry concerns a single T cell receptor beta chain. The antigen is unknown. The data were obtained in a study of shared clonotypes between healthy human individuals. Findings and limits, study-wide: Donor scarcity curtailed the genetic and exposure-history diversity represented herein.

In the study's own analysis: Quality scores were absent from the junction-only immunoSEQ sequences, so filtering differed. The repertoire was sequenced with immunoSEQ multiplex PCR; TCRdb's copy has only in-frame clones and lacks some. V, J and clone size are taken as reported in that table, and D and trimming were inferred from the DNA itself. The sample includes about 480,000 clones, about three quarters of them seen just once. With 5 bases clipped from V and 2 bases from J, the junction kept 8 bases outside the gene matches. Germline values: CDR1 MNHNS, CDR2 SASEGT. The CDR3 is 15 amino acids. The chain couples TRBV6-1 to TRBJ2-7, with 8 nucleotides matching TRBD2. The sample taken for sequencing was PBMCs. The sequence was obtained from a woman in her thirties or forties in good health. Some clones in this sample may be carry-over from other donors' samples. CDR3 in DNA: TGTGCCAGCAGTCAGACTAGCGCGGGCCCCTACGAGCAGTACTTC. Its translation is CASSQTSAGPYEQYF.